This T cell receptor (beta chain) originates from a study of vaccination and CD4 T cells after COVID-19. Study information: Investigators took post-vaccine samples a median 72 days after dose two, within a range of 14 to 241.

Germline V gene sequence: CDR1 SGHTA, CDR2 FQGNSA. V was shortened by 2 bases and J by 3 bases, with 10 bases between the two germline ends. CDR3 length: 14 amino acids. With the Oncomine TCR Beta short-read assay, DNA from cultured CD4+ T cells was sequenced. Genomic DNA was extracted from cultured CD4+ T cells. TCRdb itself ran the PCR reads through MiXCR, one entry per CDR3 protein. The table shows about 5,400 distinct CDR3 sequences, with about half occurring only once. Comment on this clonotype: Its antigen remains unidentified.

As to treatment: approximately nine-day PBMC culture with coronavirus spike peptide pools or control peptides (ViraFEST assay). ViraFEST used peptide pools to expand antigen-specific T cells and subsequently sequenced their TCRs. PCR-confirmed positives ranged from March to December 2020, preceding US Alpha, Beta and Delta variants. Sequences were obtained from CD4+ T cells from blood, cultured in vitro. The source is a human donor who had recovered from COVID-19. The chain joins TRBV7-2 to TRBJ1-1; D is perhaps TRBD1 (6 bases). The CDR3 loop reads CASSLRGAYTEAFF. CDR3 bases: TGTGCCAGCAGCTTACGGGGGGCGTACACTGAAGCTTTCTTT.